The rows below give T cell receptor beta chains drawn from one sample of a study of T cell responses to AZD1222 COVID-19 vaccine. Clones were sequenced by immunoSEQ multiplex PCR, and TCRdb holds only the in-frame ones, with some missing. Among some 180,000 clones listed, 85% to 95% were seen once. Here the sequenced sample was peripheral blood, taken 28 days after the second AZD1222 dose. These receptors all stem from an adult who received the AZD1222 COVID-19 vaccine. The conserved cysteine and the conserved F or W are not part of the CDR3 here. D genes are given only for firm matches.

v_call	d_call	j_call	cdr3_aa
TRBV7-3	-	TRBJ1-1	ASSQQGGTEAF
TRBV28	TRBD1	TRBJ1-2	ASLGRGHGYT
TRBV11-3	-	TRBJ2-5	ASSLTAETQY
TRBV15	-	TRBJ1-6	ATSRDMENSPLH
TRBV6-2/TRBV6-3	-	TRBJ1-5	ASSYGGGSQPQH
TRBV4-3	TRBD1	TRBJ1-2	ASSLGTANYGYT
TRBV2	-	TRBJ1-2	ASSGRVDYT
TRBV11-3	-	TRBJ2-3	ASSSGTSTDTQY
TRBV19	-	TRBJ1-2	ASMRADGYT
TRBV27	TRBD1	TRBJ1-2	ASSFGGTGSYGYT
TRBV18	-	TRBJ2-3	ASSPPTGTDTQY
TRBV5-4	TRBD1	TRBJ1-1	ASSLDRGSTTF
TRBV12-5	-	TRBJ1-5	ASGLVTGQPQH
TRBV7-9	TRBD1	TRBJ1-1	ASSLQGTGNTEAF
TRBV28	-	TRBJ1-1	ASSPPFGTVNTEAF
TRBV3-1/TRBV3-2	-	TRBJ1-1	ASSQSAGEAF
TRBV4-2	-	TRBJ2-5	ASSHFSEETQY
TRBV7-2	-	TRBJ1-2	ASSLVRGSYT
TRBV7-8	TRBD1	TRBJ1-1	ASSFGGTANTEAF
TRBV10-3	TRBD1	TRBJ1-4	AISDRTGESEKLF
TRBV5-4	-	TRBJ2-7	ASSRDALEQY
TRBV5-1	TRBD1	TRBJ1-1	ASSPENTGQGGETF
TRBV5-1	-	TRBJ1-6	ASTPSDGRNSPLH
TRBV7-3	TRBD2	TRBJ2-1	ASSSLAGAGYNEQF
TRBV19	-	TRBJ1-5	ASSDPRGPQPQH
TRBV5-1	TRBD1	TRBJ1-4	ASSLEGQPEYNNEKLF
TRBV6-5	-	TRBJ2-7	ASSYSIRGSIQGQY
TRBV2	-	TRBJ1-2	ASPQYGYT
TRBV6-5	-	TRBJ1-2	ASSPPTGTDGYT
TRBV6-5	-	TRBJ2-1	ASSYPPEQF
TRBV27	-	TRBJ1-2	ASGLSRTGYT
TRBV5-4	TRBD1	TRBJ2-7	ASSYTTGGEQY
TRBV6-4	-	TRBJ1-5	ASLYRAPNQPQH
TRBV29-1	-	TRBJ1-1	SAGQLNTEAF
TRBV28	-	TRBJ1-2	ASKEGRGYT
TRBV7-6	TRBD1	TRBJ1-1	ASSLVGDRRLDAEAF
TRBV6-5	TRBD1	TRBJ1-2	ASSRDSVYGYT
TRBV5-6	-	TRBJ1-6	ASSLRGSSYNSPLH
TRBV18	TRBD1	TRBJ1-1	ASSPREVGGQEAF
TRBV10-3	-	TRBJ1-5	AIREYSNQPQH
TRBV18	-	TRBJ2-5	ASSLAGERETQY
TRBV6-1	-	TRBJ1-5	ASSDQNQPQH
TRBV9	-	TRBJ2-3	ASSVDGLGGADTQY
TRBV11-2	-	TRBJ2-7	ASSSPASYEQY
TRBV5-1	-	TRBJ2-5	ASSLEGWETQY
TRBV4-1	TRBD2	TRBJ2-3	ASSQELAGDTDTQY
TRBV7-9	-	TRBJ1-2	ASSLVAGDGYT
TRBV6-5	-	TRBJ1-2	ASRLGGTNYGYT